The rows below give T cell receptor beta chains drawn from one sample of a study of identical twins. TCRdb redid the calling of the 5' RACE reads with MiXCR, one entry per CDR3 protein. The sample lists approximately 890,000 distinct CDR3 sequences, 9% to 15% occurring once. The sample was also linked to a second study, of yellow fever vaccine responses in identical twins.

Sequenced material: PBMCs. All receptors derive from a woman aged 18-30 years in good health. Both conserved end residues are part of each CDR3. Fields, in order: J gene, D gene, clone size, V gene, CDR3 protein, CDR3 DNA. D genes are given only for firm matches. Only some rows state a clone size, as once, few, many or a class for expanded clones.

TRBJ2-1	TRBD2	NA	TRBV7-6	CASSPQRGSSYNEQFF	TGTGCCAGCAGCCCCCAGCGGGGGAGCTCCTACAATGAGCAGTTCTTC
TRBJ2-3	TRBD1	NA	TRBV29-1	CSAPGQGTDTQYF	TGCAGCGCTCCTGGACAGGGCACAGATACGCAGTATTTT
TRBJ2-4	TRBD2	many	TRBV18	CASSPTLAGGKNIQYF	TGTGCCAGCTCACCGACGCTAGCGGGAGGCAAAAACATTCAGTACTTC
TRBJ2-5	NA	NA	TRBV12-3/TRBV12-4	CASSEFGAPEETQYF	TGTGCCAGCAGTGAGTTTGGGGCGCCCGAAGAGACCCAGTACTTC
TRBJ2-3	TRBD2	NA	TRBV11-2	CASSRLAGGPRTDTQYF	TGTGCCAGCAGTCGTCTAGCGGGGGGGCCGAGGACAGATACGCAGTATTTT
TRBJ1-6	NA	few	TRBV7-2	CASSLEQDISPLHF	TGTGCCAGCAGCTTAGAGCAGGATATTTCACCCCTCCACTTT
TRBJ1-3	NA	few	TRBV5-1	CASSRVGFSGNTIYF	TGCGCCAGCAGCCGGGTAGGCTTCTCTGGAAACACCATATATTTT
TRBJ2-7	TRBD2	many	TRBV12-3/TRBV12-4	CASSPGSSGSYEQYF	TGTGCCAGCAGTCCTGGGTCTAGCGGTTCCTACGAGCAGTACTTC
TRBJ1-5	TRBD1	many	TRBV11-3	CASSSRDSLINNQPQHF	TGTGCCAGCAGCTCCCGGGACAGCCTTATTAACAATCAGCCCCAGCATTTT
TRBJ2-3	TRBD2	NA	TRBV20-1	CSARGLAHSTDTQYF	TGCAGTGCCCGAGGACTAGCGCATAGCACAGATACGCAGTATTTT
TRBJ2-2	TRBD1	few	TRBV28	CASSFRFGDRATGELFF	TGTGCCAGCAGTTTTCGTTTTGGGGACAGGGCGACGGGGGAGCTGTTTTTT
TRBJ2-5	NA	few	TRBV7-8	CASSPGPTETQYF	TGTGCCAGCAGCCCCGGTCCCACGGAGACCCAGTACTTC
TRBJ1-5	NA	few	TRBV12-3/TRBV12-4	CASSADGLNQPQHF	TGTGCCAGCAGTGCAGACGGACTCAATCAGCCCCAGCATTTT
TRBJ2-1	NA	NA	TRBV27	CASSFQDSNNEQFF	TGTGCCAGCAGTTTCCAAGACAGCAACAATGAGCAGTTCTTC
TRBJ1-4	NA	few	TRBV28	CASSFMAGLINEKLFF	TGTGCCAGCAGTTTCATGGCAGGGTTGATTAATGAAAAACTGTTTTTT
TRBJ2-3	NA	NA	TRBV12-3/TRBV12-4	CASHRRAGTDTQYF	TGTGCCAGCCACCGCCGAGCGGGCACAGATACGCAGTATTTT
TRBJ2-5	TRBD1	few	TRBV2	CASSDRGPGETQYF	TGTGCCAGCAGCGACAGGGGGCCAGGAGAGACCCAGTACTTC
TRBJ1-1	NA	few	TRBV2	CASSEEAVMNTEAFF	TGTGCCAGCAGTGAAGAGGCGGTTATGAACACTGAAGCTTTCTTT
TRBJ1-2	TRBD1	NA	TRBV6-2/TRBV6-3	CASSYREQGPYGYTF	TGTGCCAGCAGTTATCGGGAACAGGGGCCCTATGGCTACACCTTC